This TCR beta chain was found in a study of cytomegalovirus exposure and HLA in healthy donors. With respect to this clone: Its antigen remains unknown.

Overall study findings and caveats: Reportedly, fewer N-insertions than the approximately 680-donor mean appeared in an Asian-associated ancestry cluster in a later analysis. According to an earlier analysis, most TCR beta V segments yielded productive rearrangements about 87% or about 30% of the time.

The CDR3 is 15 amino acids. Germline V lookup: CDR1 SGHTA, CDR2 FQGNSA. V lost 1 base to trimming and J lost 10 bases, with 18 bases between them. The PCR employed 60 Vbeta primers together with 13 Jbeta primers. Study processing details: An analysis performed later counted 75 million to 80 million unique TCR beta chains (roughly 11 million of them shared). Assay: immunoSEQ multiplex PCR; the TCRdb copy retains only in-frame clones and omits some. From that table come the V and J calls and clone size; the DNA was used to work out D and trimming. The data contain 130,000 to 150,000 clones, around 84% of them singletons.

The receptor was isolated from a man aged 40-50 years in good health and CMV-seropositive. The chain uses TRBV7-2 and TRBJ2-3; tentative D call: TRBD1 (7 bases). Sequencing used PBMCs. The CDR3 sequence is CASSLVMTGRLAQYF. The CDR3 DNA follows: TGTGCCAGCAGCTTAGTTATGACAGGGAGGTTGGCGCAGTATTTT.